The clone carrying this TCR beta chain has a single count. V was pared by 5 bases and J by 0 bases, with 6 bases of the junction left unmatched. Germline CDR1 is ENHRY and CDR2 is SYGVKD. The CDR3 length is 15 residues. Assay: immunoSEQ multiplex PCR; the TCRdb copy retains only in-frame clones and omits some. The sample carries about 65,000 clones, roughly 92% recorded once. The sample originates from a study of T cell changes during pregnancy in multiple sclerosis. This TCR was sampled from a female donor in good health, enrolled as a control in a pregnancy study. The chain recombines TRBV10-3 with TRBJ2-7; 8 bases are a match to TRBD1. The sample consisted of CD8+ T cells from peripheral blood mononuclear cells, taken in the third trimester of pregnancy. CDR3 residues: CAISTGQGTSYEQYF. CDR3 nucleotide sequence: TGTGCCATCAGTACTGGACAGGGAACCTCCTACGAGCAGTACTTC.